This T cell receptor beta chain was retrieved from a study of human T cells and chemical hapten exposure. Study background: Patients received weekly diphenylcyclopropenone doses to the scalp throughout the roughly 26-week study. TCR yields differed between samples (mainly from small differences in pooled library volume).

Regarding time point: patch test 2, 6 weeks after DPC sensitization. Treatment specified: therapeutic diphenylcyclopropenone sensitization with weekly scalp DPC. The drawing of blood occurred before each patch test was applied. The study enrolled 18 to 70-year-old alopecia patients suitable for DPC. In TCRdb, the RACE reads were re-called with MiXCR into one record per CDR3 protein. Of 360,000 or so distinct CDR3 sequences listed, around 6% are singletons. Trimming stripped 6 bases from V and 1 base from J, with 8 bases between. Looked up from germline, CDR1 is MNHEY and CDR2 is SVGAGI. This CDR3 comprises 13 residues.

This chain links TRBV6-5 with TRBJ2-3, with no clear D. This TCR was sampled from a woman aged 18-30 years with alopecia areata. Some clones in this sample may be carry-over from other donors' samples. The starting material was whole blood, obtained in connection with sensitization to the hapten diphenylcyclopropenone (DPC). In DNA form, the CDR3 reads TGTGCCAGCAGGTCGGTCCGCACAGATACGCAGTATTTT. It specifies CASRSVRTDTQYF.